Ten or more counts support the clone carrying this TCR beta chain. This sample was taken from a study of human T cells and chemical hapten exposure. Study-level information: The study sensitized with 2% DPC on a 2 cm by 2 cm patch of upper inner arm skin. Alopecia areata, totalis and universalis patients, mostly female, were included.

Noted time point: patch test 1, 2 weeks after DPC sensitization. Noted treatment: therapeutic diphenylcyclopropenone sensitization with weekly scalp DPC. What the library attached to individual cDNA molecules were unique molecular identifiers. From the RACE reads, TCRdb called clonotypes with MiXCR, one entry per CDR3 protein. The sample holds 11,000 to 15,000 distinct CDR3 sequences; about a sixth are singletons and the top ten take 5.5% to 8%. This sample comprised whole blood, obtained in connection with sensitization to the hapten diphenylcyclopropenone (DPC). The clonotype was recovered from a woman in her thirties with alopecia areata. Some clones in this sample may be carry-over from other donors' samples.

CDR3 loop: CSARNEKLFF. The CDR3 region has the DNA TGCAGCGCCCGAAATGAAAAACTGTTTTTT. The chain employs TRBV29-1 and TRBJ1-4, with D uncertain. The CDR3 runs 10 residues. Trimming left V 7 bases short and J 5 bases short, with 5 bases between. Germline values: CDR1 SQVTM, CDR2 ANQGSEA.